This T cell receptor beta chain derives from a study of early T cells in non-severe SARS-CoV-2 infection. Study-level findings and limits: A preference for anti-spike CD8 responses marked VDJdb matching, which missed private and CD4 specificities.

Germline loops: CDR1 SGHTA, CDR2 FQGTGA. Between the trimmed V and J ends, which lost 3 bases and 5 bases, there was a span of 13 bases. CDR3 length: 15 residues. This clonotype was seen more than once but under ten times. The antigen remains undetermined. Individual cDNA molecules each received unique molecular identifiers attached to them. From the 5' RACE reads, TCRdb called clonotypes with MiXCR, one entry per CDR3 protein. The table lists 97,000 or so distinct CDR3 sequences, 11% of them singletons. Sequenced material: whole blood, taken at baseline. This sequence was found in an adult who was a healthcare worker with PCR-confirmed SARS-CoV-2 infection or an uninfected control (not recorded which). The genes are TRBV7-3 and TRBJ2-2, with D possibly matching TRBD1 (5 bases). The CDR3 DNA is TGTGCCAGCAGCTTGCAGGGTGGTGGAACCGGGGAGCTGTTTTTT. It translates to CASSLQGGGTGELFF.